Following are 9 T cell receptor beta chains from one sample sequenced in a study of blood T cell repertoires in COVID-19. This table comes from immunoSEQ multiplex PCR, and its TCRdb copy is limited to in-frame clones, with some not included. The profile shows around 88,000 clones, about 85% of them singletons. The sequenced sample was peripheral blood. Every receptor here comes from a man aged 60 to 75 with acute or convalescent COVID-19.

V is TRBV5-4 and J is TRBJ2-1; TRBD1 matches 11 bases. V lost 5 bases to trimming and J lost 0 bases; unmatched junction nucleotides: 4. The CDR3 length is 16 residues. Germline loops: CDR1 SGHNT, CDR2 YYREEE (reference sequence). The CDR3 region is CASRPGTGGSYNEQFF. The DNA for the CDR3 is TGTGCCAGCAGACCGGGGACAGGGGGCTCCTACAATGAGCAGTTCTTC.

The chain carries TRBV6-2 or TRBV6-3 and TRBJ2-1, with 8 nucleotides matching TRBD2. With 2 bases clipped from V and 6 bases from J, the junction kept 3 bases outside the gene matches. Germline values: CDR1 MNHEY, CDR2 SVGEGT. The CDR3 consists of 14 residues. The CDR3 nucleotides read TGTGCCAGCAGTTACGACGGGACTAGCAATGAGCAGTTCTTC. Translating gives CASSYDGTSNEQFF.

The chain recombines TRBV27 with TRBJ2-7; D may be TRBD2 (5 bases). From germline, CDR1 is MNHEY and CDR2 SMNVEV (reference sequence). The V gene lost 6 bases and the J gene lost 0 bases, with 18 bases spanning the gap. This CDR3 spans 16 amino acids. The CDR3 loop is CASSRLLGTGSYEQYF. The CDR3 bases are TGTGCCAGCAGCCGCTTACTAGGAACGGGCTCCTACGAGCAGTACTTC.

This chain connects TRBV27 to TRBJ2-7; D unclear. The CDR3 is made up of 15 amino acids. Looked up from germline, CDR1 is MNHEY and CDR2 is SMNVEV (reference sequence). V dropped 3 bases and J dropped 3 bases, with 15 bases sitting between them. CDR3 bases: TGTGCCAGCAGTTTCCTGATGGGCGACCGCTACGAGCAGTACTTC. As protein: CASSFLMGDRYEQYF.

This clone was found once. This chain connects TRBV10-2 to TRBJ2-7, with D possibly matching TRBD2 (5 bases). This CDR3 has 14 residues. The germline V and J ends were trimmed by 6 bases and 0 bases, with 12 bases remaining between them. The germline V gene encodes CDR1 WSHSY and CDR2 SAAADI. CDR3 DNA: TGCGCCAGCAGGGACTCCTCAAGCTCCTACGAGCAGTACTTC. The encoded protein is CASRDSSSSYEQYF.

This chain links TRBV5-4 with TRBJ1-1; D possibly corresponds to TRBD1 (6 bases). The CDR3 extends over 11 amino acids. The germline V gene has CDR1 SGHNT and CDR2 YYREEE (reference sequence). Trimming removed 4 bases at V and 11 bases at J, with 12 bases between. CDR3 nucleotide sequence: TGTGCCAGCAGCGCCGGACAGTTGGCTTTCTTT. Amino acid sequence: CASSAGQLAFF.

The chain employs TRBV5-4 and TRBJ1-2; 7 bases map to TRBD1. There are 14 residues in the CDR3. V lost 2 bases, J lost 6 bases, and 7 bases stayed unmatched. CDR1 and CDR2 from the germline V gene are SGHNT and YYREEE (reference sequence). CDR3 nucleotide sequence: TGTGCCAGCAGCTTACAGGGGCGATCGGATGGCTACACCTTC. It is translated as CASSLQGRSDGYTF.

This clone was found a few times. This chain joins TRBV10-3 and TRBJ2-2; the D gene is possibly TRBD1 (6 bases). This CDR3 has 15 amino acids. The germline gives CDR1 ENHRY, CDR2 SYGVKD. The V gene lost 2 bases and the J gene lost 7 bases, with 14 bases spanning the gap. As DNA, the CDR3 is TGTGCCATCAGTGAGAATTCAGGGGCCGGCGGGGAGCTGTTTTTT. Amino acids: CAISENSGAGGELFF.

This clone came up a few times. The chain has TRBV7-3 and TRBJ2-7; D may be TRBD2 (6 bases). The CDR3 covers 14 residues. Trimming removed 3 bases at V and 1 base at J, with 10 bases between. The germline V gene has CDR1 SGHTA and CDR2 FQGTGA. CDR3 nucleotides: TGTGCCAGCAGCTTGTCTGGAGGGTCCTACGAGCAGTACTTC. This encodes CASSLSGGSYEQYF.